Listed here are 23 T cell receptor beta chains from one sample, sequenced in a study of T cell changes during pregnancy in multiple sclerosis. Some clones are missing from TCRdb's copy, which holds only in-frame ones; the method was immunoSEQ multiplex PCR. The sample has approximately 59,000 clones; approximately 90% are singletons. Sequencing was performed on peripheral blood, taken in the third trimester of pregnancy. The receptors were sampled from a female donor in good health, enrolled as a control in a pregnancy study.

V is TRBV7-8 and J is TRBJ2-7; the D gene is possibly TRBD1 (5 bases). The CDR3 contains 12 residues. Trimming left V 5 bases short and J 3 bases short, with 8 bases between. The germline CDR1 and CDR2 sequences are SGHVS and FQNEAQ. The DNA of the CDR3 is TGTGCCAGCAGCCCCAGGGACTACGAGCAGTACTTC. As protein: CASSPRDYEQYF.

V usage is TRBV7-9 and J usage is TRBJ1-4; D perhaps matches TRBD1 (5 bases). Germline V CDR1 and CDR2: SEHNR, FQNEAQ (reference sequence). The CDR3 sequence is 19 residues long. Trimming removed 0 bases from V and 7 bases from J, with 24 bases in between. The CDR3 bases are TGTGCCAGCAGCTTAGCGAGGAAAGGTACAGGCGGAGCAGGTGAAAAACTGTTTTTT. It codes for CASSLARKGTGGAGEKLFF.

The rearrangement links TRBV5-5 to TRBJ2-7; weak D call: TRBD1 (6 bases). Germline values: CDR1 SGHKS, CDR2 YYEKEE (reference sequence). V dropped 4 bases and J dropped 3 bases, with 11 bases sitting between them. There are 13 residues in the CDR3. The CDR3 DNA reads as TGTGCCAGCAGCCTCCTACAGGGCTACGAGCAGTACTTC. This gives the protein CASSLLQGYEQYF.

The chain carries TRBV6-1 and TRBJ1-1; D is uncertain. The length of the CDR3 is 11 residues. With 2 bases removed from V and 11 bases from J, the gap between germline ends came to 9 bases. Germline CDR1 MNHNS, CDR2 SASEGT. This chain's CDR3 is CASSERRGAFF. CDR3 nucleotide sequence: TGTGCCAGCAGTGAAAGGAGAGGGGCTTTCTTT.

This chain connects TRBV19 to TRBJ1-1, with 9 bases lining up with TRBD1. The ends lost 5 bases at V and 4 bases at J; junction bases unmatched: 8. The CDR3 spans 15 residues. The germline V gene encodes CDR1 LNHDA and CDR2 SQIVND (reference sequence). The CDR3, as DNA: TGTGCCAGTAGTTCGCAACAGGGGGCGTCCACTGAAGCTTTCTTT. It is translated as CASSSQQGASTEAFF. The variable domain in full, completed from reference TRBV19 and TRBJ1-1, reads DGGITQSPKYLFRKEGQNVTLSCEQNLNHDAMYWYRQDPGQGLRLIYYSQIVNDFQKGDIAEGYSVSREKKESFPLTVTSAQKNPTAFYLCASSSQQGASTEAFFGQGTRLTVV.

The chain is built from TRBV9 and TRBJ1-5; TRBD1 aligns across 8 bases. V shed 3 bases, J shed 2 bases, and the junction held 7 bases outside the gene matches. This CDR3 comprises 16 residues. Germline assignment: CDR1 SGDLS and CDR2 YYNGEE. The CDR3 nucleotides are TGTGCCAGCAGCGCGGGGGAGGGACAGGGCAATCAGCCCCAGCATTTT. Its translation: CASSAGEGQGNQPQHF. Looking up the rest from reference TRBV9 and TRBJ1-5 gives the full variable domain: DSGVTQTPKHLITATGQRVTLRCSPRSGDLSVYWYQQSLDQGLQFLIQYYNGEERAKGNILERFSAQQFPDLHSELNLSSLELGDSALYFCASSAGEGQGNQPQHFGDGTRLSIL.

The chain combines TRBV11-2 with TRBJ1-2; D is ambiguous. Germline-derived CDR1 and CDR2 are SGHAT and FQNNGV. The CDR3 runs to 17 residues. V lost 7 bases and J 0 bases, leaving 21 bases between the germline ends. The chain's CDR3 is CASTTIKSFRANYGYTF. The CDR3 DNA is TGTGCCAGCACCACTATAAAGAGTTTTAGAGCTAACTATGGCTACACCTTC. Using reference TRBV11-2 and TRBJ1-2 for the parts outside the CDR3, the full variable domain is EAGVAQSPRYKIIEKRQSVAFWCNPISGHATLYWYQQILGQGPKLLIQFQNNGVVDDSQLPKDRFSAERLKGVDSTLKIQPAKLEDSAVYLCASTTIKSFRANYGYTFGSGTRLTVV.

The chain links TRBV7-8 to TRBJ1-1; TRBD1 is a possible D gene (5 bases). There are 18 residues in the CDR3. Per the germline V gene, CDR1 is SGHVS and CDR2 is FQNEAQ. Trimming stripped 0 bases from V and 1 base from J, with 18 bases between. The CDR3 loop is CASSLASNWGRGNTEAFF. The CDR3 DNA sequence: TGTGCCAGCAGCTTAGCGAGTAATTGGGGTAGGGGGAACACTGAAGCTTTCTTT.

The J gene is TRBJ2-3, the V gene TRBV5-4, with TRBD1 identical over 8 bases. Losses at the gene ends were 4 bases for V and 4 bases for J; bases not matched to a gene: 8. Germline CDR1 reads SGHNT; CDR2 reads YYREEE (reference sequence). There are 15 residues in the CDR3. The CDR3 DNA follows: TGTGCCAGCAGCCGAAAGGACAGGGTAGCAGATACGCAGTATTTT. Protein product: CASSRKDRVADTQYF.

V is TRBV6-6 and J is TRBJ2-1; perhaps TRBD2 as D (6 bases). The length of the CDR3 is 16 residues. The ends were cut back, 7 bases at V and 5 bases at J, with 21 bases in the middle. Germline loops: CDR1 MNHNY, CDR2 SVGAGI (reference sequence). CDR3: CASIPEGYEDHNEQFF. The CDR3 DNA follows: TGTGCCAGCATCCCGGAGGGTTACGAAGACCACAATGAGCAGTTCTTC.

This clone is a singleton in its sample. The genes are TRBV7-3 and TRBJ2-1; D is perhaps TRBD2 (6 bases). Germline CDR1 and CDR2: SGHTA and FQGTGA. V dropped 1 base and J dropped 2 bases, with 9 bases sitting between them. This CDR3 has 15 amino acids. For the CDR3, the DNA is TGTGCCAGCAGCTTAAGTGGGGGGACCTACAATGAGCAGTTCTTC. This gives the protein CASSLSGGTYNEQFF.

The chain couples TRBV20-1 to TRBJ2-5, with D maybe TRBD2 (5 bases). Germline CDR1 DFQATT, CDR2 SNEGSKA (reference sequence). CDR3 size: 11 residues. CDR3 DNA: TGCAGAATCGCAGGCGGGGAGACCCAGTACTTC. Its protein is CRIAGGETQYF.

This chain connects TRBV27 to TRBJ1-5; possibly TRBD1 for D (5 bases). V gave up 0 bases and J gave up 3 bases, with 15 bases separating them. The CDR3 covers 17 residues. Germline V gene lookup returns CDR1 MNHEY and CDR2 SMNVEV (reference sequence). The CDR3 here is CASSLSSGGANNQPQHF. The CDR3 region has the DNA TGTGCCAGCAGTTTATCGAGCGGAGGGGCCAACAATCAGCCCCAGCATTTT.

CDR3 nucleotide sequence: TGTGCCAGCAGCCCGGGGGCTAGCGGGGGGTTGTCGCACATTCAGTACTTC. It specifies CASSPGASGGLSHIQYF. The chain joins TRBV5-4 to TRBJ2-4, with TRBD2 identical over 11 bases. The CDR3 sequence is 17 residues long. V gave up 4 bases and J gave up 8 bases; unmatched junction bases: 14. Germline assignment: CDR1 SGHNT and CDR2 YYREEE (reference sequence).

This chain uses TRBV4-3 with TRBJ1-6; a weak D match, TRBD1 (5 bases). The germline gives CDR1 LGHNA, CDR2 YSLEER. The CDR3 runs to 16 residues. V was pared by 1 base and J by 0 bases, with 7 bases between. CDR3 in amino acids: CASSQGRGSYNSPLHF. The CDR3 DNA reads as TGCGCCAGCAGCCAAGGGAGGGGCTCCTATAATTCACCCCTCCACTTT.

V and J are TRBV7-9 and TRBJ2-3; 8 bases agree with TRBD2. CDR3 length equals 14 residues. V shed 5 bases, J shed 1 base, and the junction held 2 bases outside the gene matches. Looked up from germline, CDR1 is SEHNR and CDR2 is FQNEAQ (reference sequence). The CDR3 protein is CASSKAGGTDTQYF. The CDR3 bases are TGTGCCAGCAGCAAAGCGGGGGGCACAGATACGCAGTATTTT.

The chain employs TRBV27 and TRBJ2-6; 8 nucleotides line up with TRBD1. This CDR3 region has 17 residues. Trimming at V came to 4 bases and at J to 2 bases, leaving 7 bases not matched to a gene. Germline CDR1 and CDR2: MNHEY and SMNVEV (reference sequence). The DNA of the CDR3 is TGTGCCAGCAGTTCGGGACAGGAGCCCACTGGGGCCAACGTCCTGACTTTC. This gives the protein CASSSGQEPTGANVLTF. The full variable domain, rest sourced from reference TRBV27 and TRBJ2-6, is EAQVTQNPRYLITVTGKKLTVTCSQNMNHEYMSWYRQDPGLGLRQIYYSMNVEVTDKGDVPEGYKVSRKEKRNFPLILESPSPNQTSLYFCASSSGQEPTGANVLTFGAGSRLTVL.

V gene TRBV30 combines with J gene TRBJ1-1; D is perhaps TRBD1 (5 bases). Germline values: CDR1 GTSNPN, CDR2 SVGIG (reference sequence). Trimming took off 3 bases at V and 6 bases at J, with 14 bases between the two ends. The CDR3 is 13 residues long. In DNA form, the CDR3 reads TGTGCCTGGAGCTCAGGGCCGGGGGCTGAAGCTTTCTTT. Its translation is CAWSSGPGAEAFF.

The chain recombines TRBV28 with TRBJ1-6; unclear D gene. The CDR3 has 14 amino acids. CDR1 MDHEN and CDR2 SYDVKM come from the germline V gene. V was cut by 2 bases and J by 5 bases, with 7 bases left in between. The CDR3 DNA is TGTGCCAGCAGTTTAACTCCTAATAATTCACCCCTCCACTTT. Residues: CASSLTPNNSPLHF.

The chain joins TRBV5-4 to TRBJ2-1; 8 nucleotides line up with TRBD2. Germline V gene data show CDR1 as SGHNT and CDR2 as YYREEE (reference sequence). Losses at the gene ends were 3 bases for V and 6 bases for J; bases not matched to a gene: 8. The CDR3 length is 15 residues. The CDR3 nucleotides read TGTGCCAGCAGCTCCCCGGGACTAGGGGGCAATGAGCAGTTCTTC. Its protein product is CASSSPGLGGNEQFF.

The CDR3 protein is CASSSAPRGVETQYF. CDR3 DNA: TGTGCCAGCAGCTCAGCTCCGCGGGGGGTGGAGACCCAGTACTTC. The chain employs TRBV11-2 and TRBJ2-5, with 8 bases that match TRBD2. Trimming at V came to 4 bases and at J to 5 bases, leaving 9 bases not matched to a gene. The CDR3 sequence is 15 residues long. Germline assignment: CDR1 SGHAT and CDR2 FQNNGV.

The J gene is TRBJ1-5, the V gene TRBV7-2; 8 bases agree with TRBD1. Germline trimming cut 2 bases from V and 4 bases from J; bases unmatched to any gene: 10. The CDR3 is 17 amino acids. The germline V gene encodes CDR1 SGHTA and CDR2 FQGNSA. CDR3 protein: CASSLTPGQGVNQPQHF. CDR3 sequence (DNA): TGTGCCAGCAGCTTAACCCCTGGACAGGGAGTGAATCAGCCCCAGCATTTT.

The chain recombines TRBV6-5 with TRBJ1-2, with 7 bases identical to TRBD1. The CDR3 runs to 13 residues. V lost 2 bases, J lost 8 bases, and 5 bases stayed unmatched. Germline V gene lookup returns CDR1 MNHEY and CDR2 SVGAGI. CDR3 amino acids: CASSYTGEWGYTF. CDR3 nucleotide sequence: TGTGCCAGCAGTTACACAGGGGAGTGGGGCTACACCTTC.